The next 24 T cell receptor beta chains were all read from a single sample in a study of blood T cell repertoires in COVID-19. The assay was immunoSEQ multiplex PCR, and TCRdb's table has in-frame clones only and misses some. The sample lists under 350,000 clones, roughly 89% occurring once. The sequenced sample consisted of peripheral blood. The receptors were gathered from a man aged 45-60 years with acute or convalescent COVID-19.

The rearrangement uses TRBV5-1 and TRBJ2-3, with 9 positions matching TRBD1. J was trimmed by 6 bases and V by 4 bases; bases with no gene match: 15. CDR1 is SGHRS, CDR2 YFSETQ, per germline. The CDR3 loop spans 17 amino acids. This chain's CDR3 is CASSATPGTGNVDTQYF. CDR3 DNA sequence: TGCGCCAGCAGCGCTACACCCGGGACAGGGAATGTGGATACGCAGTATTTT. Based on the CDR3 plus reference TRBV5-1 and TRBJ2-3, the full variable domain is KAGVTQTPRYLIKTRGQQVTLSCSPISGHRSVSWYQQTPGQGLQFLFEYFSETQRNKGNFPGRFSGRQFSNSRSEMNVSTLELGDSALYLCASSATPGTGNVDTQYFGPGTRLTVL.

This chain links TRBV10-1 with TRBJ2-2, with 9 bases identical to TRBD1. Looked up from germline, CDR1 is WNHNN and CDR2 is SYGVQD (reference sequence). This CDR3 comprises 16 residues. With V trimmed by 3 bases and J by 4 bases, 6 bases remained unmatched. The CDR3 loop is CASSDTGTGTTGELFF. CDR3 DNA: TGCGCCAGCAGTGATACCGGGACAGGGACCACCGGGGAGCTGTTTTTT.

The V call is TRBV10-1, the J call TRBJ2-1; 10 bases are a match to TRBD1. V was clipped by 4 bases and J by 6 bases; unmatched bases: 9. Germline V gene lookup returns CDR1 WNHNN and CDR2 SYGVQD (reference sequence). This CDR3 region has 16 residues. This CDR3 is CASSGFRDRGSNEQFF. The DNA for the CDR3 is TGCGCCAGCAGTGGATTCCGGGACAGGGGATCCAATGAGCAGTTCTTC.

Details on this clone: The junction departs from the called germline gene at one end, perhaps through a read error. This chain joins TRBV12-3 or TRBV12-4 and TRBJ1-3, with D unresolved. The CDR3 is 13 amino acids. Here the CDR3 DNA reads TGTGCCAGCAGCCCTTGGGGTGGGAGGACTCAAAATTTT. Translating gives CASSPWGGRTQNF.

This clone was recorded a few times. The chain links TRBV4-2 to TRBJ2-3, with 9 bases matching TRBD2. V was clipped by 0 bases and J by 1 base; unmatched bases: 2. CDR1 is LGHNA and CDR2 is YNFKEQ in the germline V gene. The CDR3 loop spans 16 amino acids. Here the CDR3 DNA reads TGTGCCAGCAGCCAAGATTTAGCGGGGGGCACAGATACGCAGTATTTT. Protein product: CASSQDLAGGTDTQYF.

The CDR3 DNA is TGTGCCAGCAGCTTGGGCGGGTTCACAGATACGCAGTATTTT. Translation: CASSLGGFTDTQYF. This chain connects TRBV5-4 to TRBJ2-3; perhaps TRBD2 as D (5 bases). Looked up from germline, CDR1 is SGHNT and CDR2 is YYREEE (reference sequence). CDR3 length: 14 amino acids. The V end lost 0 bases, the J end lost 2 bases, and 7 bases lay between the germline ends.

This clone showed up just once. This CDR3 reads CASSQEGRGEGYTF. CDR3 nucleotide sequence: TGTGCCAGCAGTCAAGAGGGCAGGGGCGAAGGCTACACCTTC. The rearrangement uses TRBV7-3 and TRBJ1-2, with D maybe TRBD1 (6 bases). The CDR3 contains 14 residues. Looked up from germline, CDR1 is SGHTA and CDR2 is FQGTGA. V was trimmed by 6 bases and J by 8 bases, leaving 19 bases between them. The full variable domain, completed using reference TRBV7-3 and TRBJ1-2, is GAGVSQTPSNKVTEKGKYVELRCDPISGHTALYWYRQSLGQGPEFLIYFQGTGAADDSGLPNDRFFAVRPEGSVSTLKIQRTERGDSAVYLCASSQEGRGEGYTFGSGTRLTVV.

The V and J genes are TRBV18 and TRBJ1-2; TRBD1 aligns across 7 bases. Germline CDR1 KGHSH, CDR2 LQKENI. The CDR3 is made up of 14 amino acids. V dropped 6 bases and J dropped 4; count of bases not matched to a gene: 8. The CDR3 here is CASSPQGDGYGYTF. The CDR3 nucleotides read TGTGCCAGCTCGCCTCAGGGGGATGGCTATGGCTACACCTTC.

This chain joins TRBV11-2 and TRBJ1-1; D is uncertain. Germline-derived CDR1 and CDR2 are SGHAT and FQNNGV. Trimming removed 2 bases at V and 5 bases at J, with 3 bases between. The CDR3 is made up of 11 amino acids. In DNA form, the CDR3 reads TGTGCCAGCAGCTTACAGACTGAAGCTTTCTTT. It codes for CASSLQTEAFF.

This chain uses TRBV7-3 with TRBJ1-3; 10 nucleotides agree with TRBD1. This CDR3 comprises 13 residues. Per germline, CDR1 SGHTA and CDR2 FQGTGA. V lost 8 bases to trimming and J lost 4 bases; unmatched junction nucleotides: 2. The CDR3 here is CASGTGVGNTIYF. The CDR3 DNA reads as TGTGCCAGCGGGACAGGGGTAGGAAACACCATATATTTT.

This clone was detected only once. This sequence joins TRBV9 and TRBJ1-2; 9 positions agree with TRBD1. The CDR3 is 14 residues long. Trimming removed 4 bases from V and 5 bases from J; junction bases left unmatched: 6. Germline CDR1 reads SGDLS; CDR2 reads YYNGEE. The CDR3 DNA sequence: TGTGCCAGCAGCTTCAGACAGGGGGGTTATGGCTACACCTTC. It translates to CASSFRQGGYGYTF.

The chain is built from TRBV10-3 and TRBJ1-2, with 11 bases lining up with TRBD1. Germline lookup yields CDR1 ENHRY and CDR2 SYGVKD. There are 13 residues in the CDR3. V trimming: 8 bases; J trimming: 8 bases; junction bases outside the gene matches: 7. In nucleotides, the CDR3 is TGTGCCATCCGGACAGGGGGCTCGGGAGGCTACACCTTC. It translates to CAIRTGGSGGYTF.

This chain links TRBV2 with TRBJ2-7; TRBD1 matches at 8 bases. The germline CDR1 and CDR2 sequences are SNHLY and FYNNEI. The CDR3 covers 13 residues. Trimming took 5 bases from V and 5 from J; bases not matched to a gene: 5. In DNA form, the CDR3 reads TGTGCCAGCAGTCGACAGGGGAACCACGAGCAGTACTTC. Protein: CASSRQGNHEQYF.

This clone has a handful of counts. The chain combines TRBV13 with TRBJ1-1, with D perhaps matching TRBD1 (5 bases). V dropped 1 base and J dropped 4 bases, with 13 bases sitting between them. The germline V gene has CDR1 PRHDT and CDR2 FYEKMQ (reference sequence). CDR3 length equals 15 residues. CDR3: CASSLAVRVITEAFF. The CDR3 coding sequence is TGTGCCAGCAGCTTAGCGGTCAGGGTGATCACTGAAGCTTTCTTT.

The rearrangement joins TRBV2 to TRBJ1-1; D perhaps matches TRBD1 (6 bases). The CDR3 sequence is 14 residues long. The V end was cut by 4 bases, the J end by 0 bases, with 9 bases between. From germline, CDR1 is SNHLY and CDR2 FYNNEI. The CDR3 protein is CASSVQGMNTEAFF. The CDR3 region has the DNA TGTGCCAGCAGTGTTCAGGGGATGAACACTGAAGCTTTCTTT.

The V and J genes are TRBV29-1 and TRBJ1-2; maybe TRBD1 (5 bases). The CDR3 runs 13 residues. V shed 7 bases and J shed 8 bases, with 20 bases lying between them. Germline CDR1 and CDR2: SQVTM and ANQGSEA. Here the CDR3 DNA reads TGCAGCGCCCCCACGGGTGCCCGGGGGGGCTACACCTTC. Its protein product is CSAPTGARGGYTF.

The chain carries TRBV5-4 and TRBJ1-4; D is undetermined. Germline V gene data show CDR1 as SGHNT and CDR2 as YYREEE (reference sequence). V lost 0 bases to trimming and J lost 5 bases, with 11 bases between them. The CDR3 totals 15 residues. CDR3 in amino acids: CASSLAPAGNEKLFF. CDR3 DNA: TGTGCCAGCAGCTTGGCGCCCGCTGGCAATGAAAAACTGTTTTTT. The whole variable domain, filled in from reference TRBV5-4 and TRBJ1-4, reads ETGVTQSPTHLIKTRGQQVTLRCSSQSGHNTVSWYQQALGQGPQFIFQYYREEENGRGNFPPRFSGLQFPNYSSELNVNALELDDSALYLCASSLAPAGNEKLFFGSGTQLSVL.

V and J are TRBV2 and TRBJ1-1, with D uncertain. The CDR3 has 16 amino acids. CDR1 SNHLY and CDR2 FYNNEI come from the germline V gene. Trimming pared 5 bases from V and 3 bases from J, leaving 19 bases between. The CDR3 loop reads CASSSTSYVEDTEAFF. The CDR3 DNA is TGTGCCAGCAGTTCTACCTCTTATGTCGAGGACACTGAAGCTTTCTTT.

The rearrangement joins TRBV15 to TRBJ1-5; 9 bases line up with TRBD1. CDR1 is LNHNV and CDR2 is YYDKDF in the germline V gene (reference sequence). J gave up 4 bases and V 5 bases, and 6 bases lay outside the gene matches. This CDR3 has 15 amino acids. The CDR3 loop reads CATSGGQGRNQPQHF. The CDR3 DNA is TGTGCCACCAGCGGGGGACAGGGTAGGAATCAGCCCCAGCATTTT.

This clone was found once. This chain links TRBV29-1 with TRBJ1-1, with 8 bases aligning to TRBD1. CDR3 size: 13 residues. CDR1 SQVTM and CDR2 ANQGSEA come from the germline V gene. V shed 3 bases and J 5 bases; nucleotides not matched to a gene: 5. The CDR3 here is CSVEDRAGTEAFF. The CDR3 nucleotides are TGCAGCGTTGAGGACAGGGCTGGAACTGAAGCTTTCTTT.

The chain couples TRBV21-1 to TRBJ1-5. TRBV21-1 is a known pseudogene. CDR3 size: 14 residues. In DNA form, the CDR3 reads TGTGCCAGCAGCAAAGGGGGACTCTATCAGCCCCAGCATTTT. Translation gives CASSKGGLYQPQHF.

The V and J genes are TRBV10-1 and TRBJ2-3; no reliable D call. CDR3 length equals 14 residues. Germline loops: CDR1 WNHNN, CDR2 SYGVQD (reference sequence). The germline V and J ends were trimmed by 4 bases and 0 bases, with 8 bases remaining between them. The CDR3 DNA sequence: TGCGCCAGCAGTGGTGGCAAGAGCACAGATACGCAGTATTTT. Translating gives CASSGGKSTDTQYF.

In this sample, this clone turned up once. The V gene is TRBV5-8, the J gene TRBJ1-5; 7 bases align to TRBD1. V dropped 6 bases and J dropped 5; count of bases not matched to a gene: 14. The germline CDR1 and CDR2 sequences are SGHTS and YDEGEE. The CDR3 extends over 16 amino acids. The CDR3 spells CASTSPADRVDQPQHF. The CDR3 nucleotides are TGTGCCAGCACCTCCCCCGCCGACAGGGTTGATCAGCCCCAGCATTTT.

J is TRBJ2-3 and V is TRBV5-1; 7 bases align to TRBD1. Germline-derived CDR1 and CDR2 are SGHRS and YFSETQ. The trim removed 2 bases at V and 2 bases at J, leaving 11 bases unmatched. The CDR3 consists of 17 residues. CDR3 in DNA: TGCGCCAGCAGCTTCTACCCCCGACAGGGTTACACAGATACGCAGTATTTT. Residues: CASSFYPRQGYTDTQYF.